This TCR beta chain comes out of a study of T cells in Graves' hyperthyroidism and ophthalmopathy. Researchers took RNA transcripts and amplified the TCR beta CDR3 regions from them. The HTBI primer set was used in a first-round RT-PCR of the TCR CDR3. TCRdb analysed the multiplex PCR reads with MiXCR anew, one entry per CDR3 protein. The sample lists roughly 530,000 distinct CDR3 sequences, roughly a sixth occurring once. This clonotype was picked up many times. Its antigen remains unknown. In the ophthalmopathy cohort, Clinical Activity Score was at least 3, NOSPECS grade at least 4, and duration under 3 months. PBMCs were sourced from roughly 9.3 ml fresh peripheral blood. CDR3 size: 15 residues. With 5 bases clipped from V and 4 bases from J, the junction kept 10 bases outside the gene matches. Notes on the study in general: Within blood appeared most thyroid clonotypes that had expanded above 0.001. The model's output predicted ophthalmopathy at a median of roughly 6.9 months prior to onset.

The clonotype originates from a young woman with Graves' ophthalmopathy. The chain couples TRBV12-3 or TRBV12-4 to TRBJ2-7; 8 bases map to TRBD2. Sequencing was carried out using blood. The CDR3: CASSLRAGVVYEQYF. The CDR3 nucleotides read TGTGCCAGCAGTCTCAGAGCGGGAGTCGTTTACGAGCAGTACTTC.